The sequence of this T cell receptor (beta chain) was determined in a study of blood T cell repertoires in COVID-19. For the study at large: Samples representing acute and convalescent COVID-19 were sourced from the United States, Italy and Spain.

Trimming took 1 base from V and 2 from J; bases not matched to a gene: 5. This CDR3 is 16 amino acids long. Germline V CDR1 and CDR2: SGHRS, YFSETQ. Per the original data handling: Nucleated cell number was recorded as an estimate derived from reference gene primer amplification. TCRdb keeps only in-frame clones here, not all; method: immunoSEQ multiplex PCR. The V and J calls and the clone size are those of that table, but D and trimming were determined from the DNA. The profile shows about 250,000 clones, 86% of them singletons. This clone was observed once. The chain links TRBV5-1 to TRBJ1-5; 8 bases match TRBD1. Sample: peripheral blood. The TCR sequence derives from a woman older than 75 with COVID-19, enrolled during active disease. The CDR3 loop reads CASSLTGGSGNQPQHF. The DNA for the CDR3 is TGCGCCAGCAGCTTGACAGGGGGTAGCGGCAATCAGCCCCAGCATTTT.